A selection of T cell receptor beta chains follows, all from one sample in a study of blood T cell repertoires in COVID-19. This table comes from immunoSEQ multiplex PCR, and its TCRdb copy is limited to in-frame clones, with some not included. The data show around 130,000 clones, with approximately 79% seen just once and about 2.6% held by the top ten. Sequenced material: PBMCs or T cells enriched from blood (not recorded which). The origin of the receptors is a man between 35 and 55 years old with acute COVID-19. Both conserved end residues are part of each CDR3. The D gene is left open where the match is weak. Some rows mark clone size as missing; the rest say once, few, many or name a class of expanded clone.

>TRBD2|TRBV5-1|TRBJ2-7|once
TGCGCCAGCAGCCGTCGGGGGAGCGGGGTCTACGAGCAGTACTTC
CASSRRGSGVYEQYF
>-|TRBV25-1|TRBJ2-3|-
TGTGCCAGCAGTGAACCTGACAGTAATACGCAGTATTTT
CASSEPDSNTQYF
>-|TRBV2|TRBJ2-3|-
TGTGCCAGCAGGGCCGGCGGAGATACGCAGTATTTT
CASRAGGDTQYF
>-|TRBV23-1|TRBJ1-6|few
TGCGCCAGCAGTCAATCGGGGAGGGAAAGGGGAAATTCACCCCTCCACTTT
CASSQSGRERGNSPLHF
>TRBD1|TRBV27|TRBJ1-1|-
TGTGCCAGCAGTTTAGGACAGGGGACCATGAACACTGAAGCTTTCTTT
CASSLGQGTMNTEAFF
>TRBD2|TRBV27|TRBJ2-6|-
TGTGCCAGCAGTCTGTTGGGGCTAGCGGGGACTGGGGCCAACGTCCTGACTTTC
CASSLLGLAGTGANVLTF
>-|TRBV15|TRBJ1-2|once
TGTGCCACCAGCTTAGTTACCACCGACTATGGCTACACCTTC
CATSLVTTDYGYTF
>-|TRBV18|TRBJ2-7|-
TGTGCCAGCTCACCGCCAGGGACCTACGAGCAGTACTTC
CASSPPGTYEQYF
>-|TRBV18|TRBJ1-1|-
TGTGCCAGCTCCGTTAACAGGGCCGGATCTGAAGCTTTCTTT
CASSVNRAGSEAFF
>-|TRBV28|TRBJ2-3|-
TGTGCCAGCAGCAAGGGTGGGAGCGGGACAGATACGCAGTATTTT
CASSKGGSGTDTQYF
>TRBD2|TRBV5-4|TRBJ2-5|-
TGTGCCAGCAGCTCGGGACTAGCGGGGGCCCAGATAACCCAGTACTTC
CASSSGLAGAQITQYF
>TRBD1|TRBV19|TRBJ1-5|-
TGTGCCAGTAGTTCTTCTCCCAAACGCAGGGGGTTCCAGCCCCAGCATTTT
CASSSSPKRRGFQPQHF
>-|TRBV30|TRBJ1-4|-
TGTGCCTGGAGTGTATTTGGTACAGCTAATGAAAAACTGTTTTTT
CAWSVFGTANEKLFF
>TRBD1|TRBV19|TRBJ2-4|-
TGTGCCAGTAGTATAGGAAGGGACAGGGGGCGCGGAACCAAAAACATTCAGTACTTC
CASSIGRDRGRGTKNIQYF